This T cell receptor beta chain was captured by sequencing in a study of cytomegalovirus exposure and HLA in healthy donors. Study outcomes and limitations: TCR beta V- and J-gene trimming was later associated with a missense DCLRE1C variant. In an earlier analysis, about 87% or about 30%: the productive usage of most TCR beta V segments.

Healthy bone marrow donors made up the donors. With regard to this clone: The antigen remains undetermined.

Vbeta (60) and Jbeta (13) primers were used in the PCR. Assay: immunoSEQ multiplex PCR; the TCRdb copy retains only in-frame clones and omits some. The table lists some 220,000 clones, approximately 90% of them singletons. Source material: PBMCs. The origin of this receptor is a woman between 18 and 29 years old in good health and CMV-seronegative.

The CDR3 DNA sequence: TGTGCCAGCAGTTACTCGCAACAGTCCGGCTATGGCTACACCTTC. Its translation: CASSYSQQSGYGYTF. The rearrangement links TRBV6-5 to TRBJ1-2; no reliable D call. This CDR3 comprises 15 residues. The V end was cut by 0 bases, the J end by 4 bases, with 12 bases between. Germline lookup yields CDR1 MNHEY and CDR2 SVGAGI.